Listed here is a single TCR beta chain. As yet, its antigen is unknown. This entry comes from a study of vaccination and CD4 T cells after COVID-19. Turning to the study itself: Spike peptides, overlapping and drawn from SARS-CoV-2, HCoV-NL63, HCoV-OC43 and HCoV-229E, were used to stimulate cells. The authors gave control cultures a CEFX pool, an HIV-1 Nef pool, or no peptide.

Treatment meaning: approximately nine-day PBMC culture with coronavirus spike peptide pools or control peptides (ViraFEST assay). From the unexposed donor, CD4+ T cells were collected ahead of the COVID-19 pandemic (2011-2018). V was cut by 4 bases and J by 8 bases, with 15 bases left in between. The germline gives CDR1 MNHEY, CDR2 SVGEGT. This CDR3 region has 15 residues. Study observations and caveats: Only relatively few convalescent patients were studied, and early post-infection timepoints were not analyzed.

Cultured CD4+ T cell DNA underwent sequencing with the Oncomine TCR Beta short-read assay. Extraction of genomic DNA was performed on cultured CD4+ T cells. TCRdb used MiXCR to reprocess the PCR reads, holding one entry per CDR3 protein. Among 7,000 to 9,500 distinct CDR3 sequences, roughly 30% were seen once, and the ten largest hold approximately 14%. This sequence was found in a human donor in good health. The sample consisted of CD4+ T cells from blood, cultured in vitro. The chain is built from TRBV6-2 or TRBV6-3 and TRBJ1-6, with a tentative D call TRBD1 (6 bases). The CDR3 DNA reads as TGTGCCAGCAGTTCAAGAGGGACATTATATTCACCCCTCCACTTT. It specifies CASSSRGTLYSPLHF.